The 12 T cell receptor beta chains reported below all come from one sample, sequenced in a study of Ad26.COV2.S vaccination and SARS-CoV-2 variants. The treatment here: some 20 received Ad26.COV2.S at low or high dose, single or two shots; about 5 received placebo; per-sample allocation not given. Day 63 following the first vaccine or placebo injection was when the samples were taken. Sequencing was performed with immunoSEQ multiplex PCR; in TCRdb, only in-frame clones are kept and a portion is missing. Of about 450,000 clones listed, approximately 89% were seen once; the top ten hold over 2%. The sequences come from peripheral blood, collected in a trial of Ad26.COV2.S vaccine versus placebo. The receptors were sampled from a person between 18 and 65 years old who received the Ad26.COV2.S COVID-19 vaccine or a placebo.

This clone was recorded only once. The rearrangement links TRBV23-1 to TRBJ1-5; TRBD1 might be the D (5 bases). TRBV23-1 is an ORF, and what it does is uncertain. The CDR3 has 15 residues. V was trimmed by 1 base and J by 2 bases, leaving 9 bases between them. The CDR3 region has the DNA TGCGCCAGCAGTCAATGCCTGGGGGGCAATCAGCCCCAGCATTTT. It yields the protein CASSQCLGGNQPQHF.

This CDR3 reads CASSPAGNHQPQHF. In DNA, the CDR3 is TGTGCCAGCAGTCCAGCTGGGAATCATCAGCCCCAGCATTTT. The V call is TRBV28, the J call TRBJ1-5; no reliable D call. The CDR3 sequence is 14 residues long. Germline CDR1 and CDR2: MDHEN and SYDVKM. V was pared by 5 bases and J by 5 bases, with 13 bases between.

The DNA of the CDR3 is TGTGCCAGCAGCCAAGGACGGATGGGACCTGAAGCTTTCTTT. As protein: CASSQGRMGPEAFF. V usage is TRBV4-2 and J usage is TRBJ1-1; D possibly corresponds to TRBD1 (5 bases). The CDR3 is 14 amino acids. Germline CDR1 LGHNA, CDR2 YNFKEQ. V dropped 1 base and J dropped 6 bases, with 12 bases sitting between them.

This clone was counted once. The rearrangement joins TRBV5-1 to TRBJ1-1; tentatively, D is TRBD1 (5 bases). Trimming took 0 bases from V and 11 from J, leaving 11 bases between them. The germline V gene has CDR1 SGHRS and CDR2 YFSETQ. The CDR3 consists of 12 residues. CDR3 protein: CASSLGRDDAFF. The DNA for the CDR3 is TGCGCCAGCAGCTTGGGCCGGGACGATGCTTTCTTT.

The CDR3 spells CASSDLGGYTEAFF. The CDR3 DNA reads TGTGCCAGCAGTGATTTGGGAGGGTACACTGAAGCTTTCTTT. J is TRBJ1-1 and V is TRBV6-1; D is unresolved. The CDR3 totals 14 residues. V was pared by 3 bases and J by 3 bases, with 11 bases between. CDR1 is MNHNS, CDR2 SASEGT, per germline.

This clone appeared once. The V gene is TRBV11-3, the J gene TRBJ2-7; D is ambiguous. V shed 1 base and J shed 1 base, with 8 bases lying between them. Germline CDR1 is SGHNT and CDR2 is YENEEA. The CDR3 consists of 14 residues. The chain's CDR3 is CASSLGRLSYEQYV. Written as DNA, the CDR3 is TGTGCCAGCAGCTTAGGCCGACTTTCCTACGAGCAGTACGTC.

To note about this clone: A much larger clone lies a single base off, so this may be a read error. The sample holds other DNA sequences that translate to the same CDR3. This sequence joins TRBV28 and TRBJ1-2, with no clear D. Looked up from germline, CDR1 is MDHEN and CDR2 is SYDVKM. The CDR3 spans 11 residues. The V end lost 6 bases, the J end lost 2 bases, and 4 bases lay between the germline ends. Here the CDR3 reads CASSRNYGYTF. The CDR3 nucleotides are TGTGCCAGCAGCCGCAACTATGGCTACACCTTC.

The chain links TRBV30 to TRBJ2-5; D is tentatively TRBD1 or TRBD2 (5 bases each). Trimming took off 1 base at V and 4 bases at J, with 16 bases between the two ends. Per the germline V gene, CDR1 is GTSNPN and CDR2 is SVGIG (reference sequence). The length of the CDR3 is 15 residues. The CDR3 loop reads CAWSGAQWGSETQYF. The CDR3 DNA reads TGTGCCTGGAGTGGGGCCCAGTGGGGGTCAGAGACCCAGTACTTC.

V and J are TRBV11-1 and TRBJ1-1; TRBD1 might be the D (5 bases). Looked up from germline, CDR1 is SGHAT and CDR2 is FQDESV (reference sequence). V dropped 6 bases and J dropped 8 bases, with 16 bases sitting between them. The CDR3 totals 13 residues. CDR3: CASSIPGLPEAFF. Here the CDR3 DNA reads TGTGCCAGCAGTATCCCAGGGTTACCCGAAGCTTTCTTT. Full variable domain (missing parts from reference TRBV11-1 and TRBJ1-1): EAEVAQSPRYKITEKSQAVAFWCDPISGHATLYWYRQILGQGPELLVQFQDESVVDDSQLPKDRFSAERLKGVDSTLKIQPAELGDSAMYLCASSIPGLPEAFFGQGTRLTVV.

The chain employs TRBV7-2 and TRBJ2-3; TRBD2 aligns across 11 bases. The V gene end was trimmed by 4 bases and the J gene end by 7 bases; junction bases not matched to a gene: 16. The CDR3 has 18 amino acids. Germline CDR1 reads SGHTA; CDR2 reads FQGNSA. The CDR3 nucleotides read TGTGCCAGCAGCTGGCGCGATAGGACTAGCGGGTACGGGAATACGCAGTATTTT. It encodes CASSWRDRTSGYGNTQYF.

Here the CDR3 reads CASRVGGHHLWPQHF. The CDR3, as DNA: TGTGCCAGCAGGGTTGGGGGACACCATCTGTGGCCCCAGCATTTT. The chain couples TRBV28 to TRBJ1-5; weak D call: TRBD1 (6 bases). Trimming shortened V by 6 bases and J by 9 bases, and 21 bases separated the two germline ends. Germline V gene sequence: CDR1 MDHEN, CDR2 SYDVKM. The CDR3 has 15 residues. Combining the CDR3 with reference TRBV28 and TRBJ1-5 gives the whole variable domain DVKVTQSSRYLVKRTGEKVFLECVQDMDHENMFWYRQDPGLGLRLIYFSYDVKMKEKGDIPEGYSVSREKKERFSLILESASTNQTSMYLCASRVGGHHLWPQHFGDGTRLSIL.

This sequence joins TRBV19 and TRBJ1-1; 7 nucleotides line up with TRBD1. This CDR3 comprises 14 residues. Germline trimming cut 6 bases from V and 2 bases from J; bases unmatched to any gene: 6. Looked up from germline, CDR1 is LNHDA and CDR2 is SQIVND (reference sequence). The CDR3 protein is CASRDREGNTEAFF. As DNA, the CDR3 is TGTGCCAGTAGAGACAGGGAAGGAAACACTGAAGCTTTCTTT.